These 30 T cell receptor beta chains were sequenced from one sample in a study of T cell repertoires in cytomegalovirus infection. In TCRdb, the reads were re-called with MiXCR into one record per CDR3 protein. This sample carries 50,000 to 60,000 distinct CDR3 sequences, about 19% of them seen once, and the ten largest clones take around four fifths. These receptors' targets are unknown. The source was CD8+ T cells from cultured PBMCs, collected from culture after CMV antigen stimulation. The origin of the receptors is a human donor in good health (CMV status not recorded). Some clones in this sample may be carry-over from other donors' samples.

The V and J genes are TRBV11-1 and TRBJ1-6; D gene uncertain. CDR1 SGHAT and CDR2 FQDESV come from the germline V gene (reference sequence). CDR3 size: 14 residues. Trimming took off 4 bases at V and 5 bases at J, with 9 bases between the two ends. CDR3 protein: CASSYRGNNSPLHF. CDR3 nucleotides: TGTGCCAGCAGCTATCGGGGTAATAATTCACCCCTCCACTTT.

The V gene is TRBV15, the J gene TRBJ2-2, with 8 positions matching TRBD1. Per germline, CDR1 LNHNV and CDR2 YYDKDF (reference sequence). The CDR3 has 17 residues. The trim removed 4 bases at V and 2 bases at J, leaving 9 bases unmatched. CDR3 amino acids: CATSTRGREINTGELFF. The DNA of the CDR3 is TGTGCCACCAGCACCAGGGGGCGGGAAATTAACACCGGGGAGCTGTTTTTT.

This clonotype showed up just a few times. The V and J genes are TRBV27 and TRBJ1-1, with TRBD1 identical over 9 bases. Losses at the gene ends were 5 bases for V and 4 bases for J; bases not matched to a gene: 5. Germline lookup yields CDR1 MNHEY and CDR2 SMNVEV (reference sequence). This CDR3 has 14 amino acids. The CDR3 DNA sequence: TGTGCCAGCAGTCCACCGGGACAGGGCACTGAAGCTTTCTTT. This translates into CASSPPGQGTEAFF.

As DNA, the CDR3 is TGTGCCACCAGGGAGGGGTCCTTTTACAATGAGCAGTTCTTC. Amino acid sequence: CATREGSFYNEQFF. The chain has TRBV27 and TRBJ2-1; 7 bases fit TRBD2. Germline V gene data show CDR1 as MNHEY and CDR2 as SMNVEV (reference sequence). The CDR3 runs to 14 residues. V lost 10 bases and J lost 4; bases outside the gene matches: 10.

The genes are TRBV27 and TRBJ1-1; 8 bases are shared with TRBD1. The germline V gene encodes CDR1 MNHEY and CDR2 SMNVEV (reference sequence). V shed 5 bases and J 8 bases; nucleotides not matched to a gene: 7. The CDR3 has 13 residues. CDR3 sequence: CASSLRQGSEAFF. CDR3 coding DNA: TGTGCCAGCAGTCTACGACAGGGGTCGGAAGCTTTCTTT.

The rearrangement joins TRBV7-2 to TRBJ2-1, with D possibly TRBD2 on 6 matching bases. Trimming pared 1 base from V and 4 bases from J, leaving 11 bases between. This CDR3 has 15 residues. Germline V lookup: CDR1 SGHTA, CDR2 FQGNSA. CDR3 in amino acids: CASSLERGAYNEQFF. DNA of the CDR3: TGTGCCAGCAGCTTAGAGCGCGGGGCTTACAATGAGCAGTTCTTC.

This rearrangement joins TRBV5-6 to TRBJ2-1; 8 bases are a match to TRBD1. The CDR3 sequence is 14 residues long. Germline V gene data show CDR1 as SGHDT and CDR2 as YYEEEE. The junction had 6 bases not matched to a gene; V was cut back by 2 bases and J by 8 bases. CDR3 coding DNA: TGTGCCAGCAGCTTAAAGGACAGGGTTTATGAGCAGTTCTTC. Its translation: CASSLKDRVYEQFF.

This chain links TRBV4-1 with TRBJ2-7, with 8 bases that match TRBD2. Germline assignment: CDR1 MGHRA and CDR2 YSYEKL. The J segment lost 4 bases and the V segment lost 1 base, leaving 6 bases of the junction unmatched. The CDR3 runs to 15 residues. The CDR3 DNA sequence: TGCGCCAGCAGCCAAGTCGGGGGGGTTCAGTACGAGCAGTACTTC. Translating gives CASSQVGGVQYEQYF.

This clonotype occurred a few times. The chain couples TRBV4-3 to TRBJ1-1; no definite D call. V was clipped by 0 bases and J by 5 bases, with 10 bases between them. Per the germline V gene, CDR1 is LGHNA and CDR2 is YSLEER. There are 14 residues in the CDR3. CDR3 sequence: CASSQEIVGTEAFF. CDR3 nucleotides: TGCGCCAGCAGCCAAGAAATAGTTGGGACTGAAGCTTTCTTT.

This clonotype was found a few times. CDR3 in DNA: TGTGCCAGCAGCTTAGCGGGGGGGGGCTTCTACAATGAGCAGTTCTTC. It specifies CASSLAGGGFYNEQFF. The rearrangement joins TRBV7-2 to TRBJ2-1, with a tentative D call TRBD2 (7 bases). Germline CDR1 and CDR2: SGHTA and FQGNSA. V was trimmed by 0 bases and J by 3 bases, leaving 12 bases between them. The CDR3 sequence is 16 residues long.

The table lists this clonotype with a few counts. J is TRBJ2-3 and V is TRBV9, with 11 positions matching TRBD2. Germline V gives CDR1 SGDLS, CDR2 YYNGEE. This CDR3 has 16 amino acids. The trim removed 3 bases at V and 4 bases at J, leaving 7 bases unmatched. As DNA, the CDR3 is TGTGCCAGCAGCGCTCCTTCTAGCGGGGGGCCAGATACGCAGTATTTT. Translated, it gives CASSAPSSGGPDTQYF.

V gene TRBV5-5 combines with J gene TRBJ2-1; D tentatively reads TRBD1 or TRBD2 (6 bases each). V was clipped by 2 bases and J by 5 bases, with 20 bases between them. The germline V gene has CDR1 SGHKS and CDR2 YYEKEE (reference sequence). This CDR3 has 17 residues. CDR3 sequence: CASSLSSGGLRNNEQFF. CDR3 nucleotide sequence: TGTGCCAGCAGCTTATCCTCCGGGGGCCTTAGGAACAATGAGCAGTTCTTC.

The chain is built from TRBV27 and TRBJ1-1, with TRBD1 as a possible D gene (5 bases). The CDR3 loop spans 15 amino acids. Trimming shortened V by 10 bases and J by 5 bases, and 23 bases separated the two germline ends. CDR1 is MNHEY, CDR2 SMNVEV, per germline (reference sequence). As DNA, the CDR3 is TGTGCCACCCTTGCCCCCACAGGACGGGATACTGAAGCTTTCTTT. It is translated as CATLAPTGRDTEAFF.

CDR3 loop: CASSPGQPSTDTQYF. Written as DNA, the CDR3 is TGTGCCAGCAGCCCGGGACAGCCTAGCACAGATACGCAGTATTTT. The rearrangement joins TRBV7-8 to TRBJ2-3, with TRBD1 identical over 7 bases. Looked up from germline, CDR1 is SGHVS and CDR2 is FQNEAQ. The length of the CDR3 is 15 residues. The J segment lost 0 bases and the V segment lost 5 bases, leaving 5 bases of the junction unmatched. The full variable domain, with the rest looked up from reference TRBV7-8 and TRBJ2-3, is GAGVSQSPRYKVAKRGQDVALRCDPISGHVSLFWYQQALGQGPEFLTYFQNEAQLDKSGLPSDRFFAERPEGSVSTLKIQRTQQEDSAVYLCASSPGQPSTDTQYFGPGTRLTVL.

This clonotype was detected a few times. The CDR3 DNA follows: TGTGCCAGCAGCGTAGATCACAGGGGTAATGAGCAGTTCTTC. This sequence encodes CASSVDHRGNEQFF. The chain has TRBV9 and TRBJ2-1, with 7 bases identical to TRBD1. V lost 0 bases and J lost 7; bases outside the gene matches: 4. Germline assignment: CDR1 SGDLS and CDR2 YYNGEE. The CDR3 runs to 14 residues.

The chain links TRBV6-2 or TRBV6-3 to TRBJ1-5; tentative D call: TRBD1 (5 bases). This CDR3 contains 16 residues. Trimming pared 2 bases from V and 3 bases from J, leaving 14 bases between. Germline V lookup: CDR1 MNHEY, CDR2 SVGEGT. In DNA form, the CDR3 reads TGTGCCAGCAGTTACCCGTCCGGACAAGACAATCAGCCCCAGCATTTT. It yields the protein CASSYPSGQDNQPQHF.

This clonotype was found many times. The rearrangement uses TRBV7-9 and TRBJ2-1; 7 nucleotides match TRBD2. The CDR3 is made up of 14 amino acids. With V trimmed by 6 bases and J by 3 bases, 5 bases remained unmatched. Germline values: CDR1 SEHNR, CDR2 FQNEAQ (reference sequence). The CDR3: CASSASGDYNEQFF. The DNA of the CDR3 is TGTGCCAGCAGTGCGAGCGGGGACTACAATGAGCAGTTCTTC.

V and J are TRBV27 and TRBJ1-6; D remains ambiguous. Germline V gene lookup returns CDR1 MNHEY and CDR2 SMNVEV (reference sequence). Trimming shortened V by 5 bases and J by 9 bases, and 17 bases separated the two germline ends. The CDR3 covers 15 residues. In DNA, the CDR3 is TGTGCCAGCAGTATCGGCGCCGGCGGAAGTTCACCCCTCCACTTT. Its translation: CASSIGAGGSSPLHF.

This clonotype was seen more than once but under ten times. This chain uses TRBV7-8 with TRBJ2-3, with D maybe TRBD1 (6 bases). Germline CDR1 SGHVS, CDR2 FQNEAQ. Trimming shortened V by 4 bases and J by 4 bases, and 15 bases separated the two germline ends. The CDR3 length is 15 residues. The CDR3 spells CASSYHQGPSDTQYF. The CDR3 DNA is TGTGCCAGCAGCTATCATCAGGGGCCCTCAGATACGCAGTATTTT.

A few counts support this clonotype. The chain has TRBV6-2 or TRBV6-3 and TRBJ2-2, with TRBD2 identical over 7 bases. The CDR3 has 14 amino acids. Germline V gene lookup returns CDR1 MNHEY and CDR2 SVGEGT. The J segment lost 6 bases and the V segment lost 8 bases, leaving 9 bases of the junction unmatched. In nucleotides, the CDR3 is TGTGCCAGCCGGTGGACTAGTTTTGCCGGGGAGCTGTTTTTT. Translated, it gives CASRWTSFAGELFF.

This clonotype has more than one count but fewer than ten. The chain couples TRBV6-2 or TRBV6-3 to TRBJ2-1; D might be TRBD1 (7 bases). The V end lost 0 bases, the J end lost 4 bases, and 13 bases lay between the germline ends. CDR1 and CDR2 (germline): MNHEY, SVGEGT. The CDR3 sequence is 16 residues long. This CDR3 reads CASSYSVQGGYNEQFF. CDR3 nucleotide sequence: TGTGCCAGCAGTTACTCTGTGCAGGGGGGTTACAATGAGCAGTTCTTC.

This clonotype was observed a handful of times. The chain is built from TRBV5-5 and TRBJ1-3, with D tentatively TRBD1 (5 bases). The V gene lost 0 bases and the J gene lost 7 bases, with 14 bases spanning the gap. Germline lookup yields CDR1 SGHKS and CDR2 YYEKEE (reference sequence). This CDR3 comprises 15 residues. CDR3: CASSLGVREVNTIYF. The CDR3, as DNA: TGTGCCAGCAGCTTGGGCGTCAGGGAAGTCAACACCATATATTTT.

Remarks on this clonotype: The junction and the germline gene differ at one end; a read error may be behind it. The chain joins TRBV5-4 to TRBJ2-3; maybe TRBD1 (5 bases). The germline CDR1 and CDR2 sequences are SGHNT and YYREEE (reference sequence). The CDR3 spans 15 residues. CDR3 bases: TGTGCCTGCAGCCCCCGGGCAGGGAGCACAGATACGCAGTATTTT. Translating it yields CACSPRAGSTDTQYF. Full variable domain (outside the CDR3, taken from reference TRBV5-4 and TRBJ2-3): ETGVTQSPTHLIKTRGQQVTLRCSSQSGHNTVSWYQQALGQGPQFIFQYYREEENGRGNFPPRFSGLQFPNYSSELNVNALELDDSALYLCACSPRAGSTDTQYFGPGTRLTVL.

This clonotype has only a few counts. The rearrangement joins TRBV6-5 to TRBJ1-1, with D possibly TRBD1 on 5 matching bases. Germline V lookup: CDR1 MNHEY, CDR2 SVGAGI. The CDR3 spans 15 residues. Between the trimmed V and J ends, which lost 0 bases and 4 bases, there was a span of 12 bases. In DNA, the CDR3 is TGTGCCAGCAGTTACTCCGGACAACCACTCACTGAAGCTTTCTTT. As protein: CASSYSGQPLTEAFF.

The chain couples TRBV28 to TRBJ2-3; TRBD2 aligns across 9 bases. CDR3 length equals 16 residues. J was trimmed by 0 bases and V by 5 bases; bases with no gene match: 6. Germline values: CDR1 MDHEN, CDR2 SYDVKM. CDR3 sequence: CASSPLAGSSTDTQYF. DNA of the CDR3: TGTGCCAGCAGTCCGCTAGCGGGGTCTAGCACAGATACGCAGTATTTT.

This clonotype occurred a few times. The J gene is TRBJ2-1, the V gene TRBV2; 8 bases line up with TRBD2. The germline gives CDR1 SNHLY, CDR2 FYNNEI. CDR3 length: 15 residues. V lost 3 bases to trimming and J lost 5 bases; unmatched junction nucleotides: 6. CDR3 nucleotides: TGTGCCAGCAGTGATACGGGACTAGGAGACAATGAGCAGTTCTTC. It translates to CASSDTGLGDNEQFF.

The CDR3 coding sequence is TGTGCCAGCAGCCAAGGACGTTCCGGAAACACCATATATTTT. Its translation is CASSQGRSGNTIYF. The chain recombines TRBV3-1 with TRBJ1-3; D not certain. V gave up 1 base and J gave up 4 bases, with 8 bases separating them. The germline gives CDR1 LGHDT, CDR2 YNNKEL (reference sequence). The CDR3 extends over 14 amino acids.

This clonotype was detected only a few times. This chain joins TRBV12-3 or TRBV12-4 and TRBJ2-5, with 9 nucleotides matching TRBD1. Trimming at V came to 7 bases and at J to 4 bases, leaving 10 bases not matched to a gene. The CDR3 runs to 15 residues. CDR3 sequence reads: CASTRGQGFRETQYF. The CDR3 DNA follows: TGTGCCAGCACCCGGGGACAGGGATTCCGAGAGACCCAGTACTTC.

In the case of this clonotype: The junction does not match germline at one end; this may be a read error. The gene calls are TRBV12-3 or TRBV12-4 and TRBJ2-6; possible D gene TRBD1, 5 bases. The CDR3 loop spans 15 amino acids. In DNA, the CDR3 is TGTGCCAGCAGTTTCCCACCCTCTGGGGCCAACGGCCTGACTTTC. Encoded protein: CASSFPPSGANGLTF.

The chain employs TRBV6-5 and TRBJ2-7, with 10 bases aligning to TRBD2. The junction had 6 bases not matched to a gene; V was cut back by 2 bases and J by 5 bases. From germline, CDR1 is MNHEY and CDR2 SVGAGI. The CDR3 length is 15 residues. This CDR3 reads CASSYDPGTSDEQYF. The CDR3 DNA is TGTGCCAGCAGTTACGATCCAGGGACTAGCGACGAGCAGTACTTC.